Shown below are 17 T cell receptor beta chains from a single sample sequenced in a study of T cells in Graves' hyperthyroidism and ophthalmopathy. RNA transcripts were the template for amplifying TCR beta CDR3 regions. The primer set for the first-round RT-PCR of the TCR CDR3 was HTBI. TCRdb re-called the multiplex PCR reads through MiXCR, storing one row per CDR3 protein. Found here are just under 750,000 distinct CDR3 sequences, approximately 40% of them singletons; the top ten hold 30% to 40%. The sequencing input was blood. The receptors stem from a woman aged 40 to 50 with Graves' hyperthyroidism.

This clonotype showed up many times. The CDR3 coding sequence is TGCAGTGCACTACTAGCGGGAGGTTACGAGCAGTACTTC. This gives the protein CSALLAGGYEQYF. The chain combines TRBV20-1 with TRBJ2-7; TRBD2 matches 12 bases. The CDR3 extends over 13 amino acids. The V gene's germline CDR1 is DFQATT and CDR2 SNEGSKA (reference sequence). The ends lost 6 bases at V and 4 bases at J; junction bases unmatched: 4.

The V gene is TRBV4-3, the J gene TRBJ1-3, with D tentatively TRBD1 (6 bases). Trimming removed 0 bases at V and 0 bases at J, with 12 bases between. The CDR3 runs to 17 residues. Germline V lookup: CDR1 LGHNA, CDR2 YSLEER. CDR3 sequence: CASSQEARGSSGNTIYF. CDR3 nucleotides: TGCGCCAGCAGCCAAGAGGCGAGGGGGAGCTCTGGAAACACCATATATTTT.

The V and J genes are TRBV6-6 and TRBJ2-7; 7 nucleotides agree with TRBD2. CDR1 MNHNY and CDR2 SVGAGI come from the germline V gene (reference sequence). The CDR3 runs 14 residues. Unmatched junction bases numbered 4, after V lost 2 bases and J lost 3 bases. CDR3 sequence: CASSYGRVGYEQYF. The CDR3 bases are TGTGCCAGCAGTTACGGGAGGGTAGGCTACGAGCAGTACTTC.

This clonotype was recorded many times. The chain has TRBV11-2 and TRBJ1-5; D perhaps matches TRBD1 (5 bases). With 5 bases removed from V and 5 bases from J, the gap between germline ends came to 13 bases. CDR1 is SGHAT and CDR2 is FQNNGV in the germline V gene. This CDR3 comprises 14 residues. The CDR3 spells CASSTTQTDQPQHF. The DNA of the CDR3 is TGTGCCAGCAGCACGACCCAGACAGATCAGCCCCAGCATTTT.

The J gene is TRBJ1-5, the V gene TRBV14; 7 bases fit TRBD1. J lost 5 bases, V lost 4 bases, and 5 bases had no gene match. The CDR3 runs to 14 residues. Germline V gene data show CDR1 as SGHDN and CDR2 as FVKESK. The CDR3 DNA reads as TGTGCCAGCAGCCTCGGGACAGTCCATCAGCCCCAGCATTTT. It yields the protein CASSLGTVHQPQHF.

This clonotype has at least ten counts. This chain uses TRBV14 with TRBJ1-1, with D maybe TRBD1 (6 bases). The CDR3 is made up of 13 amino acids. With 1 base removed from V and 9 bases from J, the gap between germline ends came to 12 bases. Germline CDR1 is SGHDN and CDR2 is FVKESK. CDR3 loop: CASSQVLGQKAFF. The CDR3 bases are TGTGCCAGCAGCCAAGTCCTTGGACAGAAAGCTTTCTTT.

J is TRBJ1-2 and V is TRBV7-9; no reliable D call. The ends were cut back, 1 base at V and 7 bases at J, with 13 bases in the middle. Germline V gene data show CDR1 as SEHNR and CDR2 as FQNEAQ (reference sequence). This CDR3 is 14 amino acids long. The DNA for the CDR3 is TGTGCCAGCAGCTTAGGGTATGCGATAAGTGGCTACACCTTC. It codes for CASSLGYAISGYTF.

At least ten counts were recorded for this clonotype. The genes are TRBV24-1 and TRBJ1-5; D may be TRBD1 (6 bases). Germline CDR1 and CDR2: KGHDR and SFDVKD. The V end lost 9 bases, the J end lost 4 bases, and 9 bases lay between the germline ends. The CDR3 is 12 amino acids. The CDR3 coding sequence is TGTGCCACCGGGACACTTAATCAGCCCCAGCATTTT. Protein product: CATGTLNQPQHF.

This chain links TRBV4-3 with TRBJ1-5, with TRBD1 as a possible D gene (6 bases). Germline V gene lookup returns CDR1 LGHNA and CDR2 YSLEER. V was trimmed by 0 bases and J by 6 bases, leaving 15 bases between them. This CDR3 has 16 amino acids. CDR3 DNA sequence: TGCGCCAGCAGCCAAGAAGCGTCGGGGGCAGGTCAGCCCCAGCATTTT. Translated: CASSQEASGAGQPQHF.

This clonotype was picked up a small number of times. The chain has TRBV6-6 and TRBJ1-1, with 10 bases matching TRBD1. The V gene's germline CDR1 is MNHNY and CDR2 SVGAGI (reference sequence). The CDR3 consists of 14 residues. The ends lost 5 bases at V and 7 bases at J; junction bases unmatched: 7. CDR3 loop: CASSRQGADNEAFF. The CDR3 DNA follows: TGTGCCAGCAGTAGACAGGGGGCGGATAATGAAGCTTTCTTT.

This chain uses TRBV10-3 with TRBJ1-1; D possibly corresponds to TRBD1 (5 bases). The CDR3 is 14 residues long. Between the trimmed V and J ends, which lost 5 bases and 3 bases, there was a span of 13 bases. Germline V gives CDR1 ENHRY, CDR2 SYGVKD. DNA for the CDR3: TGTGCCATCAGTTACGGGCCGGGGGACACTGAAGCTTTCTTT. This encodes CAISYGPGDTEAFF.

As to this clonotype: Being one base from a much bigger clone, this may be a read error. The CDR3 is CATGVTGLRENTGELFF. The CDR3 DNA reads as TGCGCCACGGGTGTGACGGGCCTCCGGGAGAACACCGGGGAGCTGTTTTTT. The chain recombines TRBV5-1 with TRBJ2-2, with a tentative D call TRBD2 (5 bases). This CDR3 has 17 residues. Germline assignment: CDR1 SGHRS and CDR2 YFSETQ. V was clipped by 9 bases and J by 1 base, with 22 bases between them.

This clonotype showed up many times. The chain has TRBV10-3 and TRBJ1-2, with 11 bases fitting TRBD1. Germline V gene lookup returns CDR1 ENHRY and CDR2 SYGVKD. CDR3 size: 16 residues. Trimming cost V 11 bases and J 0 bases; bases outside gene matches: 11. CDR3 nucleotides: TGTGCCGTGCACCCGGGACAGGGGGAAGCTAACTATGGCTACACCTTC. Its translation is CAVHPGQGEANYGYTF.

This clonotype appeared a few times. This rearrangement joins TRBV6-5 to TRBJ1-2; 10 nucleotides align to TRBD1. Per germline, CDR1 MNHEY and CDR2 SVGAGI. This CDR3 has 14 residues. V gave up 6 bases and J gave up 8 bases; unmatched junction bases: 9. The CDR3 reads CASRRWTGGEGYTF. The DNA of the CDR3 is TGTGCCAGCAGGAGATGGACAGGGGGTGAAGGCTACACCTTC.

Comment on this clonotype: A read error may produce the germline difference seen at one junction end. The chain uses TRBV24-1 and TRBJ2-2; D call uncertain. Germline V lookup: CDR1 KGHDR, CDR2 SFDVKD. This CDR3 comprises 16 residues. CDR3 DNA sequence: TGTGCCAGCAGTTTTGAGAGGATTTCGAACACCGGGGAGCTGTTTTTT. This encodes CASSFERISNTGELFF.

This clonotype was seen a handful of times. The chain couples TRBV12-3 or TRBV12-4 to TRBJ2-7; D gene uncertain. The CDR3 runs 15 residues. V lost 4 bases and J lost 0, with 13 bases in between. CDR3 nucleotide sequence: TGTGCCAGCAGTTACTCGACGGCGAGCTCCTACGAGCAGTACTTC. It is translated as CASSYSTASSYEQYF.

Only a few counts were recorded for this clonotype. The DNA for the CDR3 is TGTGCCAGCAGCACCGGGCATTTTTATGGCTACACCTTC. It codes for CASSTGHFYGYTF. V gene TRBV11-2 combines with J gene TRBJ1-2; D gene ambiguous. The CDR3 runs 13 residues. Trimming removed 5 bases at V and 5 bases at J, with 12 bases between. CDR1 SGHAT and CDR2 FQNNGV come from the germline V gene.